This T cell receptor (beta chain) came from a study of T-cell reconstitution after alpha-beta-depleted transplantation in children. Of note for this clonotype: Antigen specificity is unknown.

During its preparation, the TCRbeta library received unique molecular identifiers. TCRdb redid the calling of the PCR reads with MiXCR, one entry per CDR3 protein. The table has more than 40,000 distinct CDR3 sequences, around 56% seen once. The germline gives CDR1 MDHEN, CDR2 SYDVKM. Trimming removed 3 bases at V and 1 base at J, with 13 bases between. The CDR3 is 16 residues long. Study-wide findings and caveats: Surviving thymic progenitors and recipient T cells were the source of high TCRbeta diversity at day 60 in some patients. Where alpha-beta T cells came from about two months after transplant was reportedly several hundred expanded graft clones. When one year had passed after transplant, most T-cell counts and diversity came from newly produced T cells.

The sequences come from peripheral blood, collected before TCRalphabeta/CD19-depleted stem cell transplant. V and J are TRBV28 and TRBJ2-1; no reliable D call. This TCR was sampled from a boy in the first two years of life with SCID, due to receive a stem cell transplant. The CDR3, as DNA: TGTGCCAGCAGTTTGGAGCCCTTGGGGTCCTACAATGAGCAGTTCTTC. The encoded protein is CASSLEPLGSYNEQFF. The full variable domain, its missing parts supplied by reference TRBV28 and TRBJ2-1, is DVKVTQSSRYLVKRTGEKVFLECVQDMDHENMFWYRQDPGLGLRLIYFSYDVKMKEKGDIPEGYSVSREKKERFSLILESASTNQTSMYLCASSLEPLGSYNEQFFGPGTRLTVL.